One TCR beta chain is described in this entry. The record originates from a study of T-cell reconstitution after alpha-beta-depleted transplantation in children. Unique molecular identifiers were used to barcode this TCRbeta library. Each CDR3 protein gets one entry after TCRdb re-called the PCR reads with MiXCR. The sample lists 190,000 or so distinct CDR3 sequences, roughly 7.5% occurring once. The CDR3 has 14 residues. The germline CDR1 and CDR2 sequences are DFQATT and SNEGSKA (reference sequence). Trimming pared 0 bases from V and 12 bases from J, leaving 18 bases between. Sequenced material: PBMCs from the stem cell graft donor, taken from the stem cell graft. The receptor comes from a human donor who donated a stem cell graft to a child with Wiskott-Aldrich syndrome. The rearrangement uses TRBV20-1 and TRBJ2-1; perhaps TRBD1 as D (6 bases). Written as DNA, the CDR3 is TGCAGTGCTAGAGATATCAGTGGGGGCCGGGGGCAGTTCTTC. It specifies CSARDISGGRGQFF.